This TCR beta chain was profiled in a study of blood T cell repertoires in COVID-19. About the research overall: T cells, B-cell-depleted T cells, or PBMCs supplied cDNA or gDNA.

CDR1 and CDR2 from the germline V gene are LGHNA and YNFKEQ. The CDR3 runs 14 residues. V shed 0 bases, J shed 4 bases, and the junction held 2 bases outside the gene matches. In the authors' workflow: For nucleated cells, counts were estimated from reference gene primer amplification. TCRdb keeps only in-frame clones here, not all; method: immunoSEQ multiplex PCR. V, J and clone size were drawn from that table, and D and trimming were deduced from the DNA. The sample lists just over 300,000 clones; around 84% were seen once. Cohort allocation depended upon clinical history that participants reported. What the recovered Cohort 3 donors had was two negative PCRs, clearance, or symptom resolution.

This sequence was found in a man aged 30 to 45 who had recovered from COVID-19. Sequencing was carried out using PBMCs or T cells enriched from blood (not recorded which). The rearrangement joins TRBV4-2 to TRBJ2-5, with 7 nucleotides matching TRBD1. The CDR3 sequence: CASSQDPGGETQYF. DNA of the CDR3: TGTGCCAGCAGCCAAGATCCAGGGGGAGAGACCCAGTACTTC.